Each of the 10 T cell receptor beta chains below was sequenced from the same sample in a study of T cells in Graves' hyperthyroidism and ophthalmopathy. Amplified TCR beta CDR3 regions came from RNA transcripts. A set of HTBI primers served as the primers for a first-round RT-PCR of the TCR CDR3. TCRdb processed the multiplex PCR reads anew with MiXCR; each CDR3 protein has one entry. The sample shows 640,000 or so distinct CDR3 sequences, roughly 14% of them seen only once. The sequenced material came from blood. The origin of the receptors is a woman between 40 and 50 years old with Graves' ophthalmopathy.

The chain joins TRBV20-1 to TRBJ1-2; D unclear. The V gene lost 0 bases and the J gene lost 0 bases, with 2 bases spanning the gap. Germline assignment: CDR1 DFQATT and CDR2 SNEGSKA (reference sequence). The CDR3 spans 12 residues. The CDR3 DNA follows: TGCAGTGCTAGAGACGCTAACTATGGCTACACCTTC. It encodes CSARDANYGYTF.

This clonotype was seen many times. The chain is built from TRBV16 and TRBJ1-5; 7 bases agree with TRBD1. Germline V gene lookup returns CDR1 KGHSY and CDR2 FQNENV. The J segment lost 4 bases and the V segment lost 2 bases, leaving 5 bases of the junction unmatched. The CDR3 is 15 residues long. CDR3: CASSQGGTENQPQHF. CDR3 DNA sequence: TGTGCCAGCAGCCAAGGCGGGACAGAAAATCAGCCCCAGCATTTT.

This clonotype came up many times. The CDR3 reads CASSFGQAVQETQYF. As DNA, the CDR3 is TGTGCCAGCAGTTTTGGACAGGCCGTCCAAGAGACCCAGTACTTC. The chain recombines TRBV28 with TRBJ2-5; the match to TRBD1 covers 7 bases. This CDR3 is built from 15 residues. The V gene's germline CDR1 is MDHEN and CDR2 SYDVKM. The V segment lost 3 bases and the J segment 1 base; nucleotides outside the gene matches: 5.

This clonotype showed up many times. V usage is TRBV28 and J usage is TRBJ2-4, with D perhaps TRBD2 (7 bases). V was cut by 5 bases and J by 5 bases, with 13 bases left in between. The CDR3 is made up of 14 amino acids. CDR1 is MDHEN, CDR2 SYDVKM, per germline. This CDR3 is CASSSTGRENIQYF. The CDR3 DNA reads TGTGCCAGCAGTAGCACAGGGAGGGAAAACATTCAGTACTTC.

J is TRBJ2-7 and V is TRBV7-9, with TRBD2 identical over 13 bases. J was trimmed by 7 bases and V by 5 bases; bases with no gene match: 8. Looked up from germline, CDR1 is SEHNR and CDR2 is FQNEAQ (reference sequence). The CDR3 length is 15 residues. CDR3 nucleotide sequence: TGTGCCAGCAGCCAGCAACTAGCGGGAGGGAGGGAGCAGTACTTC. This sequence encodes CASSQQLAGGREQYF.

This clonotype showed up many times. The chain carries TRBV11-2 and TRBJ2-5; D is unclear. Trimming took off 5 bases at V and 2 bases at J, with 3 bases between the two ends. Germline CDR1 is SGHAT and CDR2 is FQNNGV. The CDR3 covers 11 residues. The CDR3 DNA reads TGTGCCAGCAGCGTACAAGAGACCCAGTACTTC. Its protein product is CASSVQETQYF.

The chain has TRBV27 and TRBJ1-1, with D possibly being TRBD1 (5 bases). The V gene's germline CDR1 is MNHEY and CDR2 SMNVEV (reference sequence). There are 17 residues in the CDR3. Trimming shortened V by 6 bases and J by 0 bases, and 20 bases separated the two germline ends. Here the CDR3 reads CASSDSGKTVMNTEAFF. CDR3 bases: TGTGCCAGCAGCGACTCAGGGAAGACCGTCATGAACACTGAAGCTTTCTTT.

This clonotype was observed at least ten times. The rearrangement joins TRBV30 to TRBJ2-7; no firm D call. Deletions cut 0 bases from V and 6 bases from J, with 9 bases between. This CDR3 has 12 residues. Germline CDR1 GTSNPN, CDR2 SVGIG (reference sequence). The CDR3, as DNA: TGTGCCTGGAGTGTACCGTCGAGCGAGCAGTACTTC. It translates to CAWSVPSSEQYF.

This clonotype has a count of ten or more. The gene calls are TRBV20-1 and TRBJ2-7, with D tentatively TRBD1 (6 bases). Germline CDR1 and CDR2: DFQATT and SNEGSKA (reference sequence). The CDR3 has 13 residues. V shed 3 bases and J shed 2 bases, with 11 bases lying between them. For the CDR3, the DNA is TGCAGTGCTAGCCAGGACAGACCCTACGAGCAGTACTTC. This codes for CSASQDRPYEQYF.

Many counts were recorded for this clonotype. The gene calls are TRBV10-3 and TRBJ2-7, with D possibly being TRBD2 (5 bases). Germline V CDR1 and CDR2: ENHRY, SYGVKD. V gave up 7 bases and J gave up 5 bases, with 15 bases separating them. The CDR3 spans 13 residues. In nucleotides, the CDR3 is TGTGCCATCACCTCCGAGGGCCTGAACGAGCAGTACTTC. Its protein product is CAITSEGLNEQYF.